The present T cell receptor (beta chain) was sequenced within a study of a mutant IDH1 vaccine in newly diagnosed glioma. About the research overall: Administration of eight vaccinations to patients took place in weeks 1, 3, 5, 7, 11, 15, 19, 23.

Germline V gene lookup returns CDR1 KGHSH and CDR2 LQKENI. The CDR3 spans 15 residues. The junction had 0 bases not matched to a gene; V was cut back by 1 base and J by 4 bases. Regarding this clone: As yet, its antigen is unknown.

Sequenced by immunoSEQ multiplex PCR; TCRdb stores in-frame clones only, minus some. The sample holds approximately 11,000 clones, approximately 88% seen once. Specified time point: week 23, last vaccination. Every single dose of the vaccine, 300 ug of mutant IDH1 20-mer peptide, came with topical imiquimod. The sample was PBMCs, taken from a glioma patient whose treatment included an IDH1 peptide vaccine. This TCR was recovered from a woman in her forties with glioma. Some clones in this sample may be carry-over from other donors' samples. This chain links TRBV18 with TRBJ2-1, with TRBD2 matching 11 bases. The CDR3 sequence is CASSPLAGGYNEQFF. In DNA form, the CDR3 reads TGTGCCAGCTCACCACTAGCGGGAGGGTACAATGAGCAGTTCTTC.